A selection of T cell receptor beta chains follows, all from one sample in a study of technical replicates of blood from several donors. Measured with immunoSEQ multiplex PCR; TCRdb has only the in-frame clones, and not every one. The table has tens of thousands of clones, about 89% seen once. The sequenced sample was T cells isolated from PBMCs. The receptors stem from a human donor in good health. The CDR3 runs from the conserved cysteine through the conserved F or W. Fields, in order: J gene, D gene, V gene, clone size, CDR3 DNA, CDR3 protein. A D gene is named only where the DNA matches it firmly. A clone size is listed for some rows: how often the clone was seen (once, few, many), or a class if it is expanded.

>TRBJ1-5|-|TRBV19|-
TGTGCCAGTAGTTACAGGGTGGCACAGCCCCAGCATTTT
CASSYRVAQPQHF
>TRBJ2-1|-|TRBV5-1|-
TGCGCCAGCAGCTTGGTTCAGGGGATGGATGAGCAGTTCTTC
CASSLVQGMDEQFF
>TRBJ2-7|TRBD2|TRBV7-9|-
TGTGCCAGCAGCTTCGGTACTAGCGGGCCCTCCTACGAGCAGTACTTC
CASSFGTSGPSYEQYF
>TRBJ1-4|-|TRBV28|-
TGTGCCAGCAGTTTATTTGCCACCGGGGGAAAACTGTTTTTT
CASSLFATGGKLFF
>TRBJ1-1|TRBD1|TRBV18|few
TGTGCCAGCTCACCCTACCGGGACAGGGGGCTTGCTTTCTTT
CASSPYRDRGLAFF
>TRBJ2-7|-|TRBV28|-
TGTGCCAGCAGACCTTCGACCCACGGGAACGAGCAGTACTTC
CASRPSTHGNEQYF
>TRBJ2-7|-|TRBV19|-
TGTGCCAGTAGAGCTGGGGCCTCTCCCTACGAGCAGTACTTC
CASRAGASPYEQYF
>TRBJ2-7|-|TRBV5-5|-
TGTGCCAGCAGCACCAGCAGGGCGACCTCCTACGAGCAGTACTTC
CASSTSRATSYEQYF
>TRBJ2-1|-|TRBV5-5|-
TGTGCCACCACGAACCGAGGTAGCTACAATGAGCAGTTCTTC
CATTNRGSYNEQFF
>TRBJ2-1|TRBD2|TRBV15|-
TGTGCCACCAGCCCCCTTGGGGCTAGCGGGGACAATGAGCAGTTCTTC
CATSPLGASGDNEQFF
>TRBJ2-5|TRBD2|TRBV10-1|-
TGCGCCAGCAGTGATGGCGGGGGTGCCCTCGGAGAGACCCAGTACTTC
CASSDGGGALGETQYF
>TRBJ1-1|-|TRBV10-1|few
TGCGCCAGCAGTGGGGACACCCTGAACACTGAAGCTTTCTTT
CASSGDTLNTEAFF
>TRBJ1-6|TRBD1|TRBV19|-
TGTGCCAGTAGTATTATGGGACAGGATAATTCACCCCTCCACTTT
CASSIMGQDNSPLHF
>TRBJ2-2|TRBD2|TRBV5-6|-
TGTGCCAGCAGCTTCAGCCTAGCGGGGGGGTCGAGAACCGGGGAGCTGTTTTTT
CASSFSLAGGSRTGELFF
>TRBJ2-1|TRBD2|TRBV14|-
TGTGCCAGCAGCCTAGCGGGAGCCTCCTACAATGAGCAGTTCTTC
CASSLAGASYNEQFF
>TRBJ1-4|-|TRBV30|-
TGTGCCTGGAGTAGACAGATACAAAATGAAAAACTGTTTTTT
CAWSRQIQNEKLFF
>TRBJ2-3|TRBD2|TRBV28|-
TGTGCCAGCAGCCCCCGGACTAGCGGGAGGGTGGTTACAGATACGCAGTATTTT
CASSPRTSGRVVTDTQYF
>TRBJ1-2|-|TRBV4-1|-
TGCGCCAGCAGCCAAGTGCGCGGCAGTGGCTATGGCTACACCTTC
CASSQVRGSGYGYTF
>TRBJ2-1|TRBD1|TRBV6-5|once
TGTGCCAGCAGTTACTCGAGGACAGGGGCCCACAATGAGCAGTTCTTC
CASSYSRTGAHNEQFF
>TRBJ2-7|-|TRBV21-1|-
TGTGCCAGCAGACATAGGCGCGGGACTAGCGGGAACCCTATCCTATCCTACGAGCAGTACTTC
CASRHRRGTSGNPILSYEQYF
>TRBJ2-2|-|TRBV11-3|-
TGTGCCAGCAGCCTCAGCGGGCTCCTCGGTGGGGAGCTGTTTTTT
CASSLSGLLGGELFF
>TRBJ2-3|TRBD2|TRBV13|-
TGTGCCAGCAGCTCTCCGGGACTAGCAGTAGATACGCAGTATTTT
CASSSPGLAVDTQYF
>TRBJ2-5|-|TRBV5-4|-
TGTGCCAGCAGCTTGGCCTATCAAGAGACCCAGTACTTC
CASSLAYQETQYF
>TRBJ1-1|-|TRBV25-1|-
TGTGCCAGCAGGACGACAGGTCTGGACACTGAAGCTTTCTTT
CASRTTGLDTEAFF
>TRBJ2-7|-|TRBV27|once
TGTGCCAGCAGTTTAGGCGGGATCAGCTCCTACGAGCAGTACTTC
CASSLGGISSYEQYF
>TRBJ2-5|TRBD1|TRBV10-3|-
TGTGCCATCAGTGAAGGGACAGGGGGACGAGAGACCCAGTACTTC
CAISEGTGGRETQYF
>TRBJ1-1|-|TRBV11-3|few
TGTGCCAGCAGCCCACTAAGGAACACTGAAGCTTTCTTT
CASSPLRNTEAFF
>TRBJ2-2|-|TRBV29-1|once
TGCAGCGGGGGAGGGGGCACCGGGGAGCTGTTTTTT
CSGGGGTGELFF
>TRBJ1-1|-|TRBV7-9|few
TGTGCCAGCAGCTTAGGACAGCCGAACACTGAAGCTTTCTTT
CASSLGQPNTEAFF
>TRBJ2-7|TRBD2|TRBV2|-
TGTGCCAGCAGCCCAAGCGGGGGGGAATCCTACGAGCAGTACTTC
CASSPSGGESYEQYF
>TRBJ2-1|-|TRBV13|-
TGTGCCAGCACGTCGGTCGGGGTCGCGCCGGGCAATGAGCAGTTCTTC
CASTSVGVAPGNEQFF
>TRBJ2-3|-|TRBV11-2|-
TGTGCCAGCAGCTTATTTAGCGGCCGTAGCACAGATACGCAGTATTTT
CASSLFSGRSTDTQYF
>TRBJ2-5|-|TRBV5-6|-
TGTGCCAGCAGCGATATCCAGAGTAGGGGGGAGACCCAGTACTTC
CASSDIQSRGETQYF
>TRBJ1-3|-|TRBV30|-
TGTGCCTGGAGTCCCGACACGGGGGATTCTGGAAACACCATATATTTT
CAWSPDTGDSGNTIYF
>TRBJ2-5|-|TRBV5-8|-
TGTGCCAGCAGGGAAGGGTCATTGAGGGGGCAAGAGACCCAGTACTTC
CASREGSLRGQETQYF
>TRBJ2-4|-|TRBV7-9|-
TGTGCCAGCAGTTACCCGGAGGGCAGGGCGAACATTCAGTACTTC
CASSYPEGRANIQYF
>TRBJ2-7|TRBD1|TRBV7-9|-
TGTGCCAGCAGCTTAACAGGGGGGCAAACCTACGAGCAGTACTTC
CASSLTGGQTYEQYF
>TRBJ2-7|-|TRBV5-1|-
TGCGCCAGCAGCTTTAAGGTACAGGGACCCTACGAGCAGTACTTC
CASSFKVQGPYEQYF
>TRBJ2-1|-|TRBV5-8|-
TGTGCCAGCAGCTTGGCTGTTATTGAGCAGTTCTTC
CASSLAVIEQFF
>TRBJ2-7|-|TRBV29-1|-
TGCAGCGACATTGATTCAGGGACCTACGAGCAGTACTTC
CSDIDSGTYEQYF
>TRBJ1-3|-|TRBV28|-
TGTGCCAGCAGTTTAATTCCCACTCTCTCGGAGCTAGGAAACACCATATATTTT
CASSLIPTLSELGNTIYF
>TRBJ2-7|-|TRBV6-1|-
TGTGCCAGCAGTGAGGTTCGACTGCCCTACGAGCAGTACTTC
CASSEVRLPYEQYF
>TRBJ2-2|TRBD2|TRBV7-9|-
TGTGCCAGCAGCCCCCGAGATAGCGGGGGGCCTTACACCGGGGAGCTGTTTTTT
CASSPRDSGGPYTGELFF
>TRBJ1-2|-|TRBV25-1|-
TGTGCCAGCAGTGACAGGGCTACTGGCTACACCTTC
CASSDRATGYTF
>TRBJ1-4|-|TRBV2|-
TGTGCCAGCAGTGTAGAAGACAGGTCCATTTGGGAAAAACTGTTTTTT
CASSVEDRSIWEKLFF
>TRBJ1-2|TRBD1|TRBV6-1|-
TGTGCCAGCAGTGAATCGCAGGGGGGAGACTATGGCTACACCTTC
CASSESQGGDYGYTF
>TRBJ2-6|TRBD1|TRBV28|-
TGTGCCAGCAGTTCCCCCGGACAGGGTTTGCCCTCTGGGGCCAACGTCCTGACTTTC
CASSSPGQGLPSGANVLTF
>TRBJ1-5|-|TRBV10-3|-
TGTGCCATCAGTGACAGGGTCGGTCAGCCCCAGCATTTT
CAISDRVGQPQHF
>TRBJ1-4|-|TRBV7-2|-
TGTGCCAGCAGCCGAGACAGGAGCTTAAATGAAAAACTGTTTTTT
CASSRDRSLNEKLFF
>TRBJ2-7|-|TRBV5-8|-
TGTGCCAGCAGCCCCTCCGGGTACGCCACATACGAGCAGTACTTC
CASSPSGYATYEQYF
>TRBJ1-2|-|TRBV12-2|-
TGTGCAAGTCGCCCCTCGCTAGACTACACCTTC
CASRPSLDYTF
>TRBJ2-5|-|TRBV5-1|-
TGCGCCAGCAGCCCAGCTGGGACACTTCAAGAGACCCAGTACTTC
CASSPAGTLQETQYF
>TRBJ1-2|-|TRBV6-5|-
TGTGCCAGCAGTTACTCGAAGAGGGTTTTGTATGGCTACACCTTC
CASSYSKRVLYGYTF
>TRBJ2-1|TRBD2|TRBV15|-
TGTGCCACCAGCAGCACTAGCGGGGTACAGTTCTTC
CATSSTSGVQFF
>TRBJ2-1|TRBD2|TRBV28|-
TGTGCCAGCAGTTTAGCTAGCGGGAGTGAGCAGTTCTTC
CASSLASGSEQFF
>TRBJ2-5|-|TRBV11-1|-
TGTGCCAGCAGAGCGGACCACCTCGGCGATGAGACCCAGTACTTC
CASRADHLGDETQYF